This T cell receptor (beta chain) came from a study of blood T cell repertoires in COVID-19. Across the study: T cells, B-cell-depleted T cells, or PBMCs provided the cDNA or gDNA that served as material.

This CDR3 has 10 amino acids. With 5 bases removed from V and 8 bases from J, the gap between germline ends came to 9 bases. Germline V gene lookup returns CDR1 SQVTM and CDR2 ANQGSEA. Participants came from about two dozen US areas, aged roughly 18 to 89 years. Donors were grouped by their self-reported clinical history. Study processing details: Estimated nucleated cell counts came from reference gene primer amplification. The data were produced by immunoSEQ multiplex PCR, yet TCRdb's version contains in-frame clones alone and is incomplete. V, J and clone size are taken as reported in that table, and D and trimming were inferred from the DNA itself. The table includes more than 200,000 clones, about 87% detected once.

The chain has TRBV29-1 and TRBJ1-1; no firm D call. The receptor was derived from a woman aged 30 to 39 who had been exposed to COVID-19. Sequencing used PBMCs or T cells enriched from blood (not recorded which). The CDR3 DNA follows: TGCAGCGTTTACGACTGGGAAGCTTTCTTT. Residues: CSVYDWEAFF.